This T cell receptor (beta chain) was sequenced in a study of human T cells and chemical hapten exposure. TCRdb re-analysed the RACE reads in MiXCR, keeping a single row per CDR3 protein. The table lists about 45,000 distinct CDR3 sequences, about 4.8% of them singletons. This clonotype was seen ten or more times. V lost 1 base and J 0 bases, leaving 13 bases between the germline ends. CDR3 length equals 17 residues. Germline-derived CDR1 and CDR2 are MGHRA and YSYEKL. Sample time point: healthy volunteer bleed at 2 weeks. Extraction of total RNA was performed on unfractionated whole blood. Sequences were obtained from whole blood. V usage is TRBV4-1 and J usage is TRBJ2-1; D unclear. This TCR came from a human donor in good health. Some clones in this sample may be carry-over from other donors' samples. The CDR3 coding sequence is TGCGCCAGCAGCCAAGGGCGAGCGAGGAGCTCCTACAATGAGCAGTTCTTC. Residues: CASSQGRARSSYNEQFF.